This passage covers 12 T cell receptor beta chains from one sample sequenced in a study of blood T cell repertoires in COVID-19. Generated by immunoSEQ multiplex PCR, the TCRdb table keeps only in-frame clones and is missing some. The table shows roughly 66,000 clones, with about 90% occurring only once. The sequencing sample was made of peripheral blood. The source is a human donor in a cohort sampled during active COVID-19.

The chain carries TRBV2 and TRBJ1-3, with unresolved D. The germline V gene encodes CDR1 SNHLY and CDR2 FYNNEI. V lost 6 bases and J lost 0, with 15 bases in between. There are 16 residues in the CDR3. The CDR3 nucleotides read TGTGCCAGCAGCGACCCGTACAGCTCCTCTGGAAACACCATATATTTT. Translated, it gives CASSDPYSSSGNTIYF.

The gene calls are TRBV19 and TRBJ2-7, with 11 bases fitting TRBD2. The length of the CDR3 is 14 residues. From germline, CDR1 is LNHDA and CDR2 SQIVND (reference sequence). J was trimmed by 4 bases and V by 7 bases; bases with no gene match: 6. CDR3 residues: CASIGLAGGYEQYF. In nucleotides, the CDR3 is TGTGCCAGTATAGGCCTAGCGGGGGGTTACGAGCAGTACTTC.

The chain uses TRBV7-9 and TRBJ1-1; D uncertain. Germline V CDR1 and CDR2: SEHNR, FQNEAQ (reference sequence). Trimming left V 5 bases short and J 0 bases short, with 10 bases between. The CDR3 contains 14 residues. The CDR3 DNA sequence: TGTGCCAGCAGCCACGACACGATGAACACTGAAGCTTTCTTT. Translating gives CASSHDTMNTEAFF.

The chain has TRBV5-4 and TRBJ2-3; D perhaps matches TRBD2 (5 bases). V lost 4 bases to trimming and J lost 0 bases, with 12 bases between them. The CDR3 loop spans 15 amino acids. Looked up from germline, CDR1 is SGHNT and CDR2 is YYREEE (reference sequence). The CDR3 protein is CASSVSAPSTDTQYF. The CDR3 region has the DNA TGTGCCAGCAGCGTTAGCGCCCCAAGCACAGATACGCAGTATTTT.

V and J are TRBV5-1 and TRBJ2-1; TRBD2 aligns across 13 bases. There are 15 residues in the CDR3. V gave up 1 base and J gave up 8 bases; unmatched junction bases: 3. The V gene's germline CDR1 is SGHRS and CDR2 YFSETQ. Written as DNA, the CDR3 is TGCGCCAGCAGCTTGACTAGCGGGGGGGCATATGAGCAGTTCTTC. Translation gives CASSLTSGGAYEQFF.

CDR3: CASSDRGGTTDTQYF. CDR3 in DNA: TGTGCCAGCAGCGACCGCGGGGGTACCACAGATACGCAGTATTTT. J is TRBJ2-3 and V is TRBV7-3; the match to TRBD2 covers 7 bases. The V segment lost 5 bases and the J segment 2 bases; nucleotides outside the gene matches: 7. CDR1 and CDR2 (germline): SGHTA, FQGTGA. The CDR3 sequence is 15 residues long.

The V gene is TRBV24-1, the J gene TRBJ2-7, with 12 bases lining up with TRBD2. The V and J ends lost 4 bases and 5 bases, in that order; junction bases with no gene match: 5. The germline V gene has CDR1 KGHDR and CDR2 SFDVKD. CDR3 size: 15 residues. The CDR3 protein is CATSDPSGRGHEQYF. The CDR3 DNA sequence: TGTGCCACCAGTGACCCTAGCGGGAGGGGACACGAGCAGTACTTC.

The chain is built from TRBV11-2 and TRBJ2-3, with 7 nucleotides matching TRBD2. Trimming at V came to 2 bases and at J to 4 bases, leaving 3 bases not matched to a gene. Germline V gene lookup returns CDR1 SGHAT and CDR2 FQNNGV. The CDR3 covers 14 residues. The CDR3 protein is CASSLTTSADTQYF. The CDR3 region has the DNA TGTGCCAGCAGCTTAACCACTAGCGCAGATACGCAGTATTTT.

The V and J genes are TRBV30 and TRBJ2-3; D is perhaps TRBD2 (6 bases). V lost 0 bases and J lost 4, with 14 bases in between. The length of the CDR3 is 15 residues. Germline lookup yields CDR1 GTSNPN and CDR2 SVGIG (reference sequence). The CDR3 is CAWSVRGILADTQYF. The CDR3 DNA reads TGTGCCTGGAGTGTACGCGGGATCCTTGCAGATACGCAGTATTTT.

The rearrangement joins TRBV28 to TRBJ1-6; 7 bases align to TRBD1. The CDR3 totals 15 residues. Germline-derived CDR1 and CDR2 are MDHEN and SYDVKM. With V trimmed by 6 bases and J by 9 bases, 11 bases remained unmatched. CDR3 region: CASRGGTGVGSPLHF. The CDR3 DNA reads as TGTGCCAGCAGGGGGGGAACAGGGGTAGGTTCACCCCTCCACTTT.

The CDR3 is CSVEAAAQETQYF. Here the CDR3 DNA reads TGCAGCGTTGAAGCCGCGGCCCAAGAGACCCAGTACTTC. J is TRBJ2-5 and V is TRBV29-1; D is ambiguous. CDR3 length: 13 amino acids. Trimming left V 1 base short and J 1 base short, with 7 bases between. Germline values: CDR1 SQVTM, CDR2 ANQGSEA.

This chain uses TRBV28 with TRBJ1-2, with TRBD1 matching 9 bases. V gave up 8 bases and J gave up 7 bases; unmatched junction bases: 8. CDR1 is MDHEN, CDR2 SYDVKM, per germline. The CDR3 has 13 residues. CDR3 DNA: TGTGCCAGCTATTCGGGACAGGGATCTGGCTACACCTTC. This sequence encodes CASYSGQGSGYTF.